A selection of T cell receptor beta chains follows, all from one sample in a study of blood T cell repertoires in COVID-19. Sequencing was performed with immunoSEQ multiplex PCR; in TCRdb, only in-frame clones are kept and a portion is missing. The data hold some 150,000 clones, with roughly 87% observed a single time. The sequencing input was peripheral blood. The receptors were sampled from a human donor in a cohort sampled during active COVID-19. CDR3s include the opening cysteine and the closing phenylalanine or tryptophan. The D gene is left open where the match is weak. Not all rows give a size; the values are once, few, many and, for expanded clones, a class.

CDR3 | DNA | V | size | J | D
CASSLGGDNYGYTF | TGTGCCAGCAGCTTAGGGGGGGATAACTATGGCTACACCTTC | TRBV11-2 | . | TRBJ1-2 | .
CASSPDRGNTEAFF | TGTGCCAGCAGCCCTGACAGGGGGAACACTGAAGCTTTCTTT | TRBV7-9 | . | TRBJ1-1 | TRBD1
CASSTGTSGGANEQYF | TGTGCCAGCAGCACGGGGACTAGCGGGGGGGCCAACGAGCAGTACTTC | TRBV7-8 | . | TRBJ2-7 | TRBD2
CASSTQGSGANVLTF | TGTGCCAGTAGTACACAGGGCTCTGGGGCCAACGTCCTGACTTTC | TRBV19 | . | TRBJ2-6 | .
CASSQTGGSSGNTIYF | TGTGCCAGCAGCCAGACAGGGGGCAGCTCTGGAAACACCATATATTTT | TRBV3-1/TRBV3-2 | . | TRBJ1-3 | TRBD1
CASSYGEEGYTF | TGTGCCAGCAGTTACGGTGAGGAGGGCTACACCTTC | TRBV6-6 | . | TRBJ1-2 | .
CASSLVSGGNEQFF | TGCGCCAGCAGCTTGGTATCGGGGGGAAATGAGCAGTTCTTC | TRBV5-1 | . | TRBJ2-1 | TRBD2
CASRTGTGIVSNQPQHF | TGTGCCAGCAGGACCGGGACAGGGATTGTGAGCAATCAGCCCCAGCATTTT | TRBV27 | . | TRBJ1-5 | TRBD1
CASSLGLAGGPVELFF | TGCGCCAGCAGCCTAGGACTAGCGGGGGGGCCGGTGGAGCTGTTTTTT | TRBV5-1 | . | TRBJ2-2 | TRBD2
CASSETSGGADTQYF | TGTGCCAGCAGTGAAACTAGCGGGGGAGCAGATACGCAGTATTTT | TRBV6-1 | many | TRBJ2-3 | TRBD2
CASSERGPRGQYEQYF | TGTGCCAGCAGTGAAAGGGGACCCAGGGGGCAATACGAGCAGTACTTC | TRBV2 | . | TRBJ2-7 | TRBD1
CASSQAGGDYGYTF | TGTGCCAGCAGCCAAGCGGGAGGAGACTATGGCTACACCTTC | TRBV3-1/TRBV3-2 | . | TRBJ1-2 | .
CASSQGTGTNSPLHF | TGTGCCAGCAGTCAGGGGACAGGGACTAATTCACCCCTCCACTTT | TRBV27 | . | TRBJ1-6 | TRBD1
CASSIELGGLNTEAFF | TGTGCCAGTAGTATAGAGCTTGGGGGCTTGAACACTGAAGCTTTCTTT | TRBV19 | . | TRBJ1-1 | .
CASSQDMGSGASYNEQFF | TGCGCCAGCAGCCAAGATATGGGTAGCGGGGCCTCCTACAATGAGCAGTTCTTC | TRBV4-1 | . | TRBJ2-1 | TRBD2
CASSQDQGRVNTGELFF | TGTGCCAGCAGCCAAGATCAGGGCAGGGTGAACACCGGGGAGCTGTTTTTT | TRBV4-2 | . | TRBJ2-2 | .
CATSAGPNTEAFF | TGTGCCACCAGCGCAGGGCCGAACACTGAAGCTTTCTTT | TRBV24-1 | . | TRBJ1-1 | .
CASSESKRQGGNYGYTF | TGCGCCAGCAGTGAGTCGAAAAGACAGGGCGGCAACTATGGCTACACCTTC | TRBV10-1 | . | TRBJ1-2 | TRBD1
CASSLRDSYEQYF | TGCGCCAGCAGCTTGCGGGACAGTTACGAGCAGTACTTC | TRBV5-1 | . | TRBJ2-7 | TRBD1
CATKDRFSTDTQYF | TGTGCCACCAAGGACAGGTTCAGCACAGATACGCAGTATTTT | TRBV15 | . | TRBJ2-3 | TRBD1
CPSPHRGRSNQPQHF | TGTCCTAGTCCCCACAGGGGGCGGAGCAATCAGCCCCAGCATTTT | TRBV12-5 | . | TRBJ1-5 | TRBD1
CASSPGAGAYEQYF | TGTGCCAGCAGCCCAGGGGCGGGAGCCTACGAGCAGTACTTC | TRBV7-3 | . | TRBJ2-7 | .
CASSRLGSRTDTQYF | TGCGCCAGCAGCCGACTAGGGAGCCGCACAGATACGCAGTATTTT | TRBV5-1 | . | TRBJ2-3 | .
CASSLGTGHTDTQYF | TGTGCCAGCAGCTTAGGGACAGGGCACACAGATACGCAGTATTTT | TRBV7-9 | . | TRBJ2-3 | TRBD1
CASSVRQGGTEAFF | TGCGCCAGCAGCGTTCGACAGGGCGGCACTGAAGCTTTCTTT | TRBV5-1 | . | TRBJ1-1 | TRBD1
CASSRVAGRHYNEQFF | TGTGCCAGCAGTCGAGTAGCGGGCCGACACTACAATGAGCAGTTCTTC | TRBV6-6 | once | TRBJ2-1 | TRBD2
CASSYSSPGQAGGYTF | TGTGCCAGCAGTTACTCGAGCCCGGGGCAGGCGGGAGGCTACACCTTC | TRBV6-5 | . | TRBJ1-2 | .
CASRLAPLRVQPQHF | TGTGCAAGTCGCTTAGCGCCGTTGCGGGTTCAGCCCCAGCATTTT | TRBV12-2 | . | TRBJ1-5 | .
CASSLGGSGEETQYF | TGCGCCAGCAGCTTGGGCGGGAGTGGGGAAGAGACCCAGTACTTC | TRBV5-1 | once | TRBJ2-5 | TRBD2
CASSQAVLAGAREQFF | TGCGCCAGCAGCCAAGCGGTATTAGCGGGGGCCCGCGAGCAGTTCTTC | TRBV4-1 | . | TRBJ2-1 | TRBD2
CASSLYGVETEAFF | TGTGCCAGCAGCTTATATGGTGTGGAGACTGAAGCTTTCTTT | TRBV7-9 | . | TRBJ1-1 | .
CSVVGHQETQYF | TGCAGCGTTGTGGGGCACCAAGAGACCCAGTACTTC | TRBV29-1 | . | TRBJ2-5 | .
CASSLDRGGNTIYF | TGTGCCAGCAGCTTGGACAGGGGTGGAAACACCATATATTTT | TRBV5-8 | . | TRBJ1-3 | TRBD1
CSVEGAPEAYEQYF | TGCAGCGTTGAAGGAGCGCCCGAGGCCTACGAGCAGTACTTC | TRBV29-1 | . | TRBJ2-7 | .
CASSLGPSGRYEQYF | TGCGCCAGCAGCTTGGGGCCTAGCGGGCGGTACGAGCAGTACTTC | TRBV5-1 | . | TRBJ2-7 | TRBD2
CASSSYVRGIYGYTF | TGTGCCAGCAGCTCCTACGTAAGGGGAATCTATGGCTACACCTTC | TRBV7-2 | . | TRBJ1-2 | .
CATSRVVSLSYNEQFF | TGTGCCACCAGCAGAGTAGTGAGCTTGAGCTACAATGAGCAGTTCTTC | TRBV15 | . | TRBJ2-1 | .
CASSNRGLYEQYF | TGTGCCAGCAGCAACAGGGGGCTGTACGAGCAGTACTTC | TRBV11-2 | . | TRBJ2-7 | TRBD1
CASSMDRVSYTF | TGCGCCAGCAGCATGGACAGGGTGAGCTACACCTTC | TRBV5-1 | . | TRBJ1-2 | TRBD1
CAIRPGTGENTEAFF | TGTGCCATCAGGCCCGGGACAGGGGAGAACACTGAAGCTTTCTTT | TRBV10-3 | . | TRBJ1-1 | TRBD1
CASSRTAAYEQYF | TGTGCCAGTTCCCGGACAGCGGCCTACGAGCAGTACTTC | TRBV27 | . | TRBJ2-7 | .
CASSSMVLRWNTEAFF | TGTGCCAGCAGTTCTATGGTACTTCGTTGGAACACTGAAGCTTTCTTT | TRBV28 | . | TRBJ1-1 | .
CASSQADRSYQPQHF | TGTGCCAGCAGCCAAGCGGACAGAAGTTATCAGCCCCAGCATTTT | TRBV3-1/TRBV3-2 | few | TRBJ1-5 | .
CASSLGQGAYYGYTF | TGCGCCAGCAGCCTTGGACAGGGGGCCTACTATGGCTACACCTTC | TRBV4-1 | . | TRBJ1-2 | TRBD1
CASSRGWTTEAFF | TGCGCCAGCAGCCGAGGGTGGACCACTGAAGCTTTCTTT | TRBV5-1 | . | TRBJ1-1 | .
CASSSPGLGSEQFF | TGTGCCAGCAGCTCACCGGGACTAGGGTCTGAGCAGTTCTTC | TRBV7-9 | . | TRBJ2-1 | TRBD2